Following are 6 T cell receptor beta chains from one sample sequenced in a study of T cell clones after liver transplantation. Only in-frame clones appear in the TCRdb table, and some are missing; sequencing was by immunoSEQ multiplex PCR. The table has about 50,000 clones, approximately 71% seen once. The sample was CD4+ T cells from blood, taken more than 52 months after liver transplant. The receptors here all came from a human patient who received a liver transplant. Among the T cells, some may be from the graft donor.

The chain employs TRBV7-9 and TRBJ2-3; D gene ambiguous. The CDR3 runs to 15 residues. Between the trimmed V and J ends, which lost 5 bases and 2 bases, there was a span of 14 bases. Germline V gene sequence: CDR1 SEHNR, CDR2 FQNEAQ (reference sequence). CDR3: CASSDTTDFTDTQYF. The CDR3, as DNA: TGTGCCAGCAGCGATACTACCGATTTCACAGATACGCAGTATTTT.

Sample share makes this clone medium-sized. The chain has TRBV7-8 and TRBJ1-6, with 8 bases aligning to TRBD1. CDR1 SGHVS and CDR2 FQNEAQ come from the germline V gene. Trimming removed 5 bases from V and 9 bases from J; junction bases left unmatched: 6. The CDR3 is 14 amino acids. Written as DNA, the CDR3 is TGTGCCAGCAGCGGACAGGGCCTGGGTTCACCCCTCCACTTT. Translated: CASSGQGLGSPLHF.

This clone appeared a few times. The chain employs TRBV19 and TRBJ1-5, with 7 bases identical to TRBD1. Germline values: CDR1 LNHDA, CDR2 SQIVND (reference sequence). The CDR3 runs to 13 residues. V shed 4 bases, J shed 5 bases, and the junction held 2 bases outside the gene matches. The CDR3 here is CASSTQGDQPQHF. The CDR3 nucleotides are TGTGCCAGTAGTACGCAGGGGGATCAGCCCCAGCATTTT.

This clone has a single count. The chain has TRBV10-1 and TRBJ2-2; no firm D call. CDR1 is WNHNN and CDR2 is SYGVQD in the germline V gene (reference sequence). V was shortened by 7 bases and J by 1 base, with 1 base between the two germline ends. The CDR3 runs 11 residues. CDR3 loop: CASKNTGELFF. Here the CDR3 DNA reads TGCGCCAGCAAGAACACCGGGGAGCTGTTTTTT.

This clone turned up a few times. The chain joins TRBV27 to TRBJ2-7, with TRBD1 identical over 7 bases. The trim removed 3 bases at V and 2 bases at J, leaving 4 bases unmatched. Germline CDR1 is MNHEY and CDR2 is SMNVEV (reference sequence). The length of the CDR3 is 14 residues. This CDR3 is CASSLQQGPYEQYF. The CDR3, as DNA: TGTGCCAGCAGTTTGCAACAGGGGCCCTACGAGCAGTACTTC.

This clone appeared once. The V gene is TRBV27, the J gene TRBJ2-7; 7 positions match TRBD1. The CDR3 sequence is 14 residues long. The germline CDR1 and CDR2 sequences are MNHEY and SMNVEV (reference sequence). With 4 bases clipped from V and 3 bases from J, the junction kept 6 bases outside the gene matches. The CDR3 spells CASSYRQGNYEQYF. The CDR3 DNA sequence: TGTGCCAGCAGTTATCGACAGGGTAACTACGAGCAGTACTTC.